The rows below give T cell receptor beta chains drawn from one sample of a study of cytomegalovirus exposure and HLA in healthy donors. The repertoire was sequenced with immunoSEQ multiplex PCR; TCRdb's copy has only in-frame clones and lacks some. The table shows about 82,000 clones, with around three fifths occurring only once. The sample taken for sequencing was PBMCs. The receptors come from a woman aged 40 to 50 in good health and CMV-seropositive. The CDR3 runs from the conserved cysteine through the conserved F or W. D genes are given only for firm matches. Clone size appears in some rows only: once, few, many, or a class for an expanded clone.

J | D | size | V | DNA | CDR3
TRBJ2-1 | TRBD2 | few | TRBV19 | TGTGCCAGTAAAACTAGCGGTTCCTACAATGAGCAGTTCTTC | CASKTSGSYNEQFF
TRBJ2-6 | TRBD2 | once | TRBV5-1 | TGCGCCAGCAGCCGGGGGGGGACTGGGGCCAACGTCCTGACTTTC | CASSRGGTGANVLTF
TRBJ2-1 | TRBD2 | NA | TRBV7-8 | TGTGCCAGCACCCTTAAGGTACTAGCGGGAGTTAAGAATGAGCAGTTCTTC | CASTLKVLAGVKNEQFF
TRBJ1-1 | NA | few | TRBV7-9 | TGTGCCAGCAGACCACAGGGTAATACGCGAAACACTGAAGCTTTCTTT | CASRPQGNTRNTEAFF
TRBJ1-2 | NA | NA | TRBV7-6 | TGTGCCAGCAGCCCCACGGGGAAGGTCGGCTATGGCTACACCTTC | CASSPTGKVGYGYTF
TRBJ2-7 | NA | NA | TRBV5-1 | TGCGCCAGCAGCTTGCTCCCGGGGTATGGCCGCTCCTACGAGCAGTACTTC | CASSLLPGYGRSYEQYF
TRBJ2-5 | NA | once | TRBV27 | TGTGCCAGCAGTTTGGGGGGACCGCACCAGACCCAGTACTTC | CASSLGGPHQTQYF
TRBJ1-3 | NA | few | TRBV13 | TGTGCCAGCAGCGAACGGAGCTCTGGAAACACCATATATTTT | CASSERSSGNTIYF
TRBJ2-1 | TRBD2 | NA | TRBV4-3 | TGCGCCAGCAGTCACAGCCAGCGGGGCCCCTACAATGAGCAGTTCTTC | CASSHSQRGPYNEQFF
TRBJ2-7 | NA | NA | TRBV28 | TGTGCCAGCAGTTTGGAGGGAGGAGTGGCGAGCTCCTACGAGCAGTACTTC | CASSLEGGVASSYEQYF
TRBJ2-3 | NA | few | TRBV11-2 | TGTGCCAGCAGCTTAGCCGGTGGGAGTGGCGATACGCAGTATTTT | CASSLAGGSGDTQYF
TRBJ1-1 | TRBD1 | once | TRBV5-1 | TGCGCCAGCAGCTTTACAGGGGGGAGGGACACTGAAGCTTTCTTT | CASSFTGGRDTEAFF
TRBJ2-6 | TRBD2 | once | TRBV9 | TGTGCCAGCAGCCATTTACTAGCGGGGGACTCTGGGGCCAACGTCCTGACTTTC | CASSHLLAGDSGANVLTF
TRBJ1-2 | NA | NA | TRBV6-5 | TGTGCCAGCCGATTCGGACAGACTTCCTATGGCTACACCTTC | CASRFGQTSYGYTF
TRBJ2-3 | TRBD2 | NA | TRBV6-1 | TGTGCCAGCAGTGAGGGACTAGCAGATACGCAGTATTTT | CASSEGLADTQYF
TRBJ1-4 | NA | many | TRBV28 | TGTGCCACACACCACCGAAGGGGGGGGAGCACCTTTCGGGAAAAACTGTTTTTT | CATHHRRGGSTFREKLFF
TRBJ2-2 | NA | NA | TRBV4-3 | TGCGCCAGCAGCCAAGTAATGCGGGGAGGAAATACCCTGTTTTTT | CASSQVMRGGNTLFF
TRBJ1-5 | NA | NA | TRBV2 | TGTGCCAGCACTTTGTATAGCAATCAGCCCCAGCATTTT | CASTLYSNQPQHF
TRBJ1-1 | TRBD1 | NA | TRBV18 | TGTGCCAGCTCACCATTCGCGACAGGGGATGGCACTGAAGCTTTCTTT | CASSPFATGDGTEAFF
TRBJ2-4 | NA | NA | TRBV7-2 | TGTGCCAGCAGCAGAATTGGGCTCGGGGACATTCAGTACTTC | CASSRIGLGDIQYF
TRBJ2-2 | NA | NA | TRBV18 | TGTGCCAGCTCACCACTTGAGTCAGGCGCGAACACCGGGGAGCTGTTTTTT | CASSPLESGANTGELFF
TRBJ2-1 | TRBD2 | NA | TRBV9 | TGTGCCAGCAGCTCGCGGGGACTAGCGGCTTACAATGAGCAGTTCTTC | CASSSRGLAAYNEQFF
TRBJ2-1 | TRBD2 | NA | TRBV5-1 | TGCGCCAGCAGCTGGGGGACTAGCGGGAATTACAATGAGCAGTTCTTC | CASSWGTSGNYNEQFF
TRBJ2-3 | TRBD2 | few | TRBV15 | TGTGCCACCAGCAGAGATCGCGCGGGAGCTGGCCAAGGCACAGATACGCAGTATTTT | CATSRDRAGAGQGTDTQYF
TRBJ1-2 | NA | NA | TRBV4-1 | TGCGCCAGCAGCCAAGTAGGGCAAGGGGCACATTATGGCTACACCTTC | CASSQVGQGAHYGYTF
TRBJ1-4 | NA | NA | TRBV10-3 | TGTGCCATCAGTGTCCACGAGCTTGCAACTAATGAAAAACTGTTTTTT | CAISVHELATNEKLFF
TRBJ2-2 | NA | NA | TRBV5-4 | TGTGCCAGCAGCTTGGCGGGAGGGGAGCTGTTTTTT | CASSLAGGELFF
TRBJ2-3 | TRBD2 | once | TRBV5-1 | TGCGCCAGCAGCCCCGGGACTAGCGGGAGCACAGATACGCAGTATTTT | CASSPGTSGSTDTQYF
TRBJ1-1 | NA | NA | TRBV2 | TGTGCCAGCAGTTTGTCAGGGGCGGCGAACACTGAAGCTTTCTTT | CASSLSGAANTEAFF
TRBJ2-7 | NA | once | TRBV6-5 | TGTGCCAGCAGTTCCGGGTTGATCTACGAGCAGTACTTC | CASSSGLIYEQYF
TRBJ1-1 | NA | few | TRBV2 | TGTGCCAGCAGGGCCCGAACAGGGTGGAACACTGAAGCTTTCTTT | CASRARTGWNTEAFF
TRBJ2-7 | TRBD2 | NA | TRBV5-8 | TGTGCCAGCAGCTTGCCGACTAGCGGGAGGTCCACCGCCTACGAGCAGTACTTC | CASSLPTSGRSTAYEQYF
TRBJ2-2 | TRBD2 | NA | TRBV4-2 | TGTGCCAGCAGCCAAGCGGAGGGACTAGCGGGAAATGGGGAGCTGTTTTTT | CASSQAEGLAGNGELFF
TRBJ2-7 | TRBD1 | NA | TRBV18 | TGTGCCAGCTCACAGACAGGGGGCCACGAGCAGTACTTC | CASSQTGGHEQYF
TRBJ2-3 | NA | NA | TRBV29-1 | TGCAGCGTTATTCCGTCGGGGTTCGGCACAGATACGCAGTATTTT | CSVIPSGFGTDTQYF
TRBJ1-5 | NA | once | TRBV28 | TGTGCCAGCGGAGGTGGATCTAGCTATAGCAATCAGCCCCAGCATTTT | CASGGGSSYSNQPQHF
TRBJ2-1 | NA | few | TRBV28 | TGTGCCAGCAGTTCGGCGACTAGGTGGGGAGATGAGCAGTTCTTC | CASSSATRWGDEQFF
TRBJ2-4 | TRBD2 | NA | TRBV5-6 | TGTGCCAGCAGCTGGAGGTACGAGGGAGGGAACATTCAGTACTTC | CASSWRYEGGNIQYF
TRBJ1-2 | NA | NA | TRBV5-1 | TGCGCCAGCACCCCTCAGGGTCTCGACTATGGCTACACCTTC | CASTPQGLDYGYTF
TRBJ1-1 | TRBD1 | NA | TRBV5-1 | TGCGCCAGCAGCTTAGGGGGCGATAACACTGAAGCTTTCTTT | CASSLGGDNTEAFF
TRBJ2-3 | NA | once | TRBV7-9 | TGTTCCAGCAGCTTTTTTATAGATACGCAGTATTTT | CSSSFFIDTQYF
TRBJ2-3 | TRBD2 | NA | TRBV27 | TGTGCCAGCAGTTTTTTTGCGGGAGAAGGCGCAGATACGCAGTATTTT | CASSFFAGEGADTQYF
TRBJ1-3 | TRBD1 | NA | TRBV9 | TGTGCCAGCAGCGCCCTCCCGGGACAGCGCTCTGGAAACACCATATATTTT | CASSALPGQRSGNTIYF
TRBJ1-5 | NA | NA | TRBV6-1 | TGTGCCAGCACATCGACGGGAACTAATCAGCCCCAGCATTTT | CASTSTGTNQPQHF
TRBJ2-2 | NA | NA | TRBV6-1 | TGTGCCAGCACCCCTACTAGACTAGCCGGGGAGCTGTTTTTT | CASTPTRLAGELFF
TRBJ2-7 | TRBD1 | NA | TRBV9 | TGTGCCAGCAGCGCCCTCCGACAGGGTGTCTACGAGCAGTACTTC | CASSALRQGVYEQYF
TRBJ2-1 | NA | NA | TRBV5-4 | TGTGCCAGCAGCGAGGGACGGACAGACAATGAGCAGTTCTTC | CASSEGRTDNEQFF
TRBJ1-1 | NA | NA | TRBV9 | TGTGCCAGCAGTTTGAGCCCGATGAACACTGAAGCTTTCTTT | CASSLSPMNTEAFF
TRBJ2-2 | NA | NA | TRBV9 | TGTGCCAGCAGCCCTCGGACTTCCAACACCGGGGAGCTGTTTTTT | CASSPRTSNTGELFF
TRBJ2-6 | NA | few | TRBV4-2 | TGTGCCAGCAGCCAAGATAGGTTCATAGGGAGCTCTGGGGCCAACGTCCTGACTTTC | CASSQDRFIGSSGANVLTF
TRBJ2-7 | TRBD2 | few | TRBV9 | TGTGCCAGCAGCGCGGGGGGGTTGGACGAGCAGTACTTC | CASSAGGLDEQYF
TRBJ2-2 | TRBD2 | few | TRBV28 | TGTGCCAGCAGTACTGGGGACAGGGCCCGACTAGCGGGATTTGTCGGGGAGCTGTTTTTT | CASSTGDRARLAGFVGELFF
TRBJ1-1 | NA | NA | TRBV7-9 | TGTGCCAGCAGCTTAGCTGCAGGGAACACTGAAGCTTTCTTT | CASSLAAGNTEAFF